This T cell receptor beta chain was captured by sequencing in a study of technical replicates of blood from a handful of donors. The repertoire was sequenced with immunoSEQ multiplex PCR; TCRdb's copy has only in-frame clones and lacks some. The top ten hold 0.35% to 0.45% of the sample, which has tens of thousands of clones, around 92% seen once. The CDR3 is made up of 13 amino acids. The germline V gene encodes CDR1 MNHNY and CDR2 SVGAGI (reference sequence). The ends were cut back, 8 bases at V and 6 bases at J, with 16 bases in the middle. The chain employs TRBV6-6 and TRBJ1-2; D is perhaps TRBD1 (5 bases). Specimen: T cells isolated from PBMCs. The sequence derives from a human donor in good health. The CDR3 loop is CASLGAGPHGYTF. The CDR3, as DNA: TGTGCCAGCCTTGGAGCAGGGCCCCATGGCTACACCTTC.